The 23 T cell receptor beta chains below come from one sample, sequenced in a study of blood T cell repertoires in COVID-19. Sequenced by immunoSEQ multiplex PCR; TCRdb stores in-frame clones only, minus some. The sample lists roughly 140,000 clones; around 84% were seen once. Sequencing was done on a sample of peripheral blood. These receptors came from a woman aged 50 to 60 with acute or convalescent COVID-19.

This clone has just a few counts. V and J are TRBV19 and TRBJ2-5; a possible D gene is TRBD2 (5 bases). V was cut by 1 base and J by 5 bases, with 8 bases left in between. CDR1 and CDR2 (germline): LNHDA, SQIVND (reference sequence). This CDR3 is 13 amino acids long. This CDR3 is CASSIAGSETQYF. CDR3 in DNA: TGTGCCAGTAGTATAGCGGGGTCGGAGACCCAGTACTTC.

This chain uses TRBV20-1 with TRBJ2-7; no clear D. This CDR3 comprises 11 residues. Germline CDR1 is DFQATT and CDR2 is SNEGSKA (reference sequence). V dropped 5 bases and J dropped 3 bases, with 8 bases sitting between them. The DNA for the CDR3 is TGCAGTGCTGCTCGACTCTACGAGCAGTACTTC. This encodes CSAARLYEQYF.

The chain is built from TRBV4-3 and TRBJ2-1; 11 nucleotides align to TRBD2. Germline trimming cut 3 bases from V and 4 bases from J; bases unmatched to any gene: 8. The length of the CDR3 is 17 residues. Germline V gene data show CDR1 as LGHNA and CDR2 as YSLEER. The CDR3 reads CASSHQPGLAVYNEQFF. The DNA for the CDR3 is TGCGCCAGCAGCCATCAACCGGGACTAGCGGTTTACAATGAGCAGTTCTTC.

The CDR3 DNA sequence: TGTGCCAGCCGTACGGCGGGGATCTACAATGAGCAGTTCTTC. Its translation is CASRTAGIYNEQFF. The chain joins TRBV6-5 to TRBJ2-1; D is perhaps TRBD2 (6 bases). CDR3 size: 14 residues. Germline V lookup: CDR1 MNHEY, CDR2 SVGAGI. V was trimmed by 8 bases and J by 3 bases, leaving 14 bases between them.

The rearrangement joins TRBV2 to TRBJ2-1; 11 bases match TRBD2. Germline CDR1 SNHLY, CDR2 FYNNEI. V gave up 5 bases and J gave up 7 bases; unmatched junction bases: 7. The CDR3 totals 15 residues. CDR3 coding DNA: TGTGCCAGCAGTCGTACTAGCGGGAGCGGGAATGAGCAGTTCTTC. Protein: CASSRTSGSGNEQFF.

The CDR3 reads CASSFQAGGPGEQFF. For the CDR3, the DNA is TGTGCCAGCAGTTTCCAAGCGGGGGGGCCGGGTGAGCAGTTCTTC. The V gene is TRBV2, the J gene TRBJ2-1, with TRBD2 matching over 10 bases. The CDR3 has 15 amino acids. Germline trimming cut 5 bases from V and 9 bases from J; bases unmatched to any gene: 10. Per germline, CDR1 SNHLY and CDR2 FYNNEI.

The rearrangement links TRBV7-2 to TRBJ1-2; the D gene is possibly TRBD1 (5 bases). This CDR3 comprises 14 residues. Looked up from germline, CDR1 is SGHTA and CDR2 is FQGNSA. V was shortened by 2 bases and J by 4 bases, with 11 bases between the two germline ends. The CDR3, as DNA: TGTGCCAGCAGCTTAAGACGACAGTCCTATGGCTACACCTTC. This translates into CASSLRRQSYGYTF.

In its sample, this clone was seen a few times. The chain joins TRBV5-1 to TRBJ2-5; 13 bases fit TRBD2. CDR1 is SGHRS and CDR2 is YFSETQ in the germline V gene. The CDR3 extends over 16 amino acids. J gave up 1 base and V 4 bases, and 4 bases lay outside the gene matches. The CDR3 sequence: CASSPGTSGAQETQYF. The CDR3 DNA reads as TGCGCCAGCAGCCCAGGGACTAGCGGGGCCCAAGAGACCCAGTACTTC.

J is TRBJ2-7 and V is TRBV6-6; TRBD2 matches at 11 bases. V lost 6 bases to trimming and J lost 4 bases; unmatched junction nucleotides: 8. Per germline, CDR1 MNHNY and CDR2 SVGAGI (reference sequence). The CDR3 spans 15 residues. The CDR3 DNA sequence: TGTGCCAGCAGGGATACTAGCGGGAGTTATTACGAGCAGTACTTC. As protein: CASRDTSGSYYEQYF.

The gene calls are TRBV4-2 and TRBJ2-4, with D perhaps matching TRBD2 (6 bases). The length of the CDR3 is 17 residues. Germline V gives CDR1 LGHNA, CDR2 YNFKEQ. Trimming removed 1 base from V and 0 bases from J, with 13 bases in between. CDR3 residues: CASSQVLAVLAKNIQYF. CDR3 DNA: TGTGCCAGCAGCCAAGTATTAGCGGTTTTAGCCAAAAACATTCAGTACTTC.

This sequence joins TRBV5-5 and TRBJ2-1; 7 bases match TRBD2. From germline, CDR1 is SGHKS and CDR2 YYEKEE (reference sequence). The CDR3 length is 16 residues. The junction had 11 bases not matched to a gene; V was cut back by 5 bases and J by 3 bases. For the CDR3, the DNA is TGTGCCAGCAGAACCGGACCGACGGGGGGCTACAATGAGCAGTTCTTC. It translates to CASRTGPTGGYNEQFF.

The gene calls are TRBV3-1 (or the pseudogene TRBV3-2) and TRBJ2-7; D might be TRBD2 (6 bases). The V gene lost 0 bases and the J gene lost 5 bases, with 17 bases spanning the gap. In germline, CDR1 is LGHDT, CDR2 YNNKEL (reference sequence). This CDR3 has 16 residues. This CDR3 is CASSQDLGFGEDEQYF. The CDR3 DNA reads as TGTGCCAGCAGCCAAGATCTAGGCTTTGGGGAGGACGAGCAGTACTTC.

The chain joins TRBV5-1 to TRBJ1-5, with D uncertain. This CDR3 is 13 amino acids long. Between the trimmed V and J ends, which lost 4 bases and 2 bases, there was a span of 7 bases. The V gene's germline CDR1 is SGHRS and CDR2 YFSETQ. In DNA, the CDR3 is TGCGCCAGCAGCCAGGAGGGCAATCAGCCCCAGCATTTT. This codes for CASSQEGNQPQHF.

V and J are TRBV7-2 and TRBJ1-5; weak D call: TRBD1 (6 bases). The germline V gene encodes CDR1 SGHTA and CDR2 FQGNSA. V was trimmed by 5 bases and J by 3 bases, leaving 14 bases between them. The CDR3 is 15 amino acids. The CDR3 DNA reads as TGTGCCAGCAGCGCGCGACAGGCCCTCAATCAGCCCCAGCATTTT. This translates into CASSARQALNQPQHF.

The rearrangement uses TRBV20-1 and TRBJ1-5; the match to TRBD1 covers 9 bases. The CDR3 length is 14 residues. The J segment lost 4 bases and the V segment lost 3 bases, leaving 4 bases of the junction unmatched. The germline gives CDR1 DFQATT, CDR2 SNEGSKA (reference sequence). CDR3 DNA: TGCAGTGCTAGTCCCGGGACAGGGAATCAGCCCCAGCATTTT. Amino acid sequence: CSASPGTGNQPQHF.

The rearrangement uses TRBV7-9 and TRBJ2-7; D remains unclear. Germline-derived CDR1 and CDR2 are SEHNR and FQNEAQ (reference sequence). V was clipped by 5 bases and J by 0 bases, with 8 bases between them. This CDR3 comprises 13 residues. CDR3 DNA sequence: TGTGCCAGCAGCGCGCGGAGCTCCTACGAGCAGTACTTC. Translating it yields CASSARSSYEQYF.

This chain uses TRBV4-1 with TRBJ1-5, with a possible D match to TRBD1 (5 bases). Per germline, CDR1 MGHRA and CDR2 YSYEKL. The length of the CDR3 is 14 residues. V was clipped by 0 bases and J by 7 bases, with 10 bases between them. The CDR3 nucleotides read TGCGCCAGCAGCCAAGAAGGGCGGGGGCAGCCCCAGCATTTT. The encoded protein is CASSQEGRGQPQHF.

The rearrangement uses TRBV27 and TRBJ1-5; possible D gene TRBD1, 5 bases. Between the trimmed V and J ends, which lost 2 bases and 0 bases, there was a span of 11 bases. In germline, CDR1 is MNHEY, CDR2 SMNVEV (reference sequence). This CDR3 has 16 residues. CDR3 residues: CASSLVGLHSNQPQHF. The CDR3 coding sequence is TGTGCCAGCAGTTTAGTGGGGCTCCATAGCAATCAGCCCCAGCATTTT.

The chain uses TRBV7-9 and TRBJ1-5; D gene unclear. In germline, CDR1 is SEHNR, CDR2 FQNEAQ (reference sequence). This CDR3 is 15 amino acids long. V was clipped by 1 base and J by 0 bases, with 7 bases between them. The CDR3 reads CASSLGQVSNQPQHF. CDR3 coding DNA: TGTGCCAGCAGCTTAGGGCAGGTTAGCAATCAGCCCCAGCATTTT.

The rearrangement uses TRBV29-1 and TRBJ2-1; 14 nucleotides agree with TRBD2. CDR3 length: 15 amino acids. Germline-derived CDR1 and CDR2 are SQVTM and ANQGSEA. The V segment lost 4 bases and the J segment 8 bases; nucleotides outside the gene matches: 7. DNA for the CDR3: TGCAGCGTTGCTTGGACTAGCGGGGGGTTAGATGAGCAGTTCTTC. Its translation is CSVAWTSGGLDEQFF.

About this clone itself: The same CDR3 can be traced to other DNA sequences in this sample. The chain employs TRBV28 and TRBJ1-3, with D hard to call. V was clipped by 3 bases and J by 0 bases, with 3 bases between them. The CDR3 spans 13 residues. The germline V gene has CDR1 MDHEN and CDR2 SYDVKM. The CDR3 nucleotides are TGTGCCAGCAGTTTTAGCTCTGGAAACACCATATATTTT. Amino acids: CASSFSSGNTIYF.

The chain joins TRBV6-7 to TRBJ2-7; the match to TRBD2 covers 9 bases. TRBV6-7 qualifies as an ORF whose function is uncertain. Trimming at V came to 0 bases and at J to 4 bases, leaving 10 bases not matched to a gene. CDR3 length: 17 residues. The CDR3 region has the DNA TGTGCCAGCAGTTACTCGAAGGCTAGCGGGGCCTCATACGAGCAGTACTTC. Translated, it gives CASSYSKASGASYEQYF.

The chain recombines TRBV5-6 with TRBJ2-3, with 9 bases that match TRBD2. V shed 4 bases, J shed 5 bases, and the junction held 11 bases outside the gene matches. CDR1 and CDR2 (germline): SGHDT, YYEEEE. The CDR3 has 16 residues. CDR3 amino acids: CASSTIEGLAKDTQYF. CDR3 in DNA: TGTGCCAGCAGCACTATAGAGGGACTAGCAAAAGATACGCAGTATTTT.